This TCR beta chain was captured by sequencing in a study of T cell responses to AZD1222 COVID-19 vaccine. Overall study findings and caveats: Variant regions that are unmutated are reportedly the target of nearly half of spike-specific TCRs. After two AZD1222 doses, spike-specific TCR breadth and depth rose versus day 0. Samples come after the peak T cell response, not at day 14.

Measured with immunoSEQ multiplex PCR; TCRdb has only the in-frame clones, and not every one. The sample has some 90,000 clones, around 91% seen once. As for this clone: Its antigen remains unknown.

In germline, CDR1 is SEHNR, CDR2 FQNEAQ (reference sequence). The CDR3 length is 14 residues. V lost 4 bases and J lost 8, with 14 bases in between. Material: peripheral blood, obtained on day 0 of MenACWY control vaccination. The clonotype was recovered from an adult in good health. The V call is TRBV7-9, the J call TRBJ1-4, with D maybe TRBD1 (5 bases). As DNA, the CDR3 is TGTGCCAGCAGCTCCAACACGTGGGGCGAAAAACTGTTTTTT. The encoded protein is CASSSNTWGEKLFF.